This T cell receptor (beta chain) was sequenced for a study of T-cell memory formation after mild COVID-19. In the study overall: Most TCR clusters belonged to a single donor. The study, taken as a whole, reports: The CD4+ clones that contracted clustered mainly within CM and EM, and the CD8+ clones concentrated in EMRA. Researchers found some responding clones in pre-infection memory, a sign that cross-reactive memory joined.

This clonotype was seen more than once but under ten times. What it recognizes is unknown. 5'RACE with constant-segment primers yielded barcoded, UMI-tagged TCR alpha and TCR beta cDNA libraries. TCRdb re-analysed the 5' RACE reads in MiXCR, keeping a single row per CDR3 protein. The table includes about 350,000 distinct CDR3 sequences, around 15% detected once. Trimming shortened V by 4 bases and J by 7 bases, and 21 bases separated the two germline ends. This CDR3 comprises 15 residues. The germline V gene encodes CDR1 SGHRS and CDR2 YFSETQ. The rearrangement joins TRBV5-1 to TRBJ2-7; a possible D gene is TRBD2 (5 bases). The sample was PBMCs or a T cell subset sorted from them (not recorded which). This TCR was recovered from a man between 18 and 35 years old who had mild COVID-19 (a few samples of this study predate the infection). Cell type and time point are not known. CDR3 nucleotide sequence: TGCGCCAGCAGCCATGCGGGCAGTCCGACGGAGGAGCAGTACTTC. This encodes CASSHAGSPTEEQYF.